The rows below give T cell receptor beta chains drawn from one sample of a study of graft-versus-host responses after intestinal transplantation. Sequencing was performed with immunoSEQ multiplex PCR; in TCRdb, only in-frame clones are kept and a portion is missing. The sample consists of fewer than 45,000 clones, over 75% of them appearing once. The source material was PBMCs, sampled 524 days after transplant. The receptor set was obtained from a human patient who received an intestinal transplant, so some T cells may come from the graft donor. CDR3s include the opening cysteine and the closing phenylalanine or tryptophan. A D gene is named only where the DNA matches it firmly.

v_gene	j_gene	d_gene	CDR3nt	CDR3aa
TRBV2	TRBJ1-5	NA	TGTGCCAGCAGTGAAATCCTTAGCAATCAGCCCCAGCATTTT	CASSEILSNQPQHF
TRBV5-5	TRBJ2-5	NA	TGTGCCAGCAGCTTCGTAAGGGTCCAAGAGACCCAGTACTTC	CASSFVRVQETQYF
TRBV9	TRBJ2-1	NA	TGTGCCAGCGGACCATTGCCCTACAATGAGCAGTTCTTC	CASGPLPYNEQFF
TRBV9	TRBJ2-2	NA	TGTGCCAGCAGCGTATGGGAAGGCGGGGAGCTGTTTTTT	CASSVWEGGELFF
TRBV9	TRBJ1-2	NA	TGTGCCAGCAGCGTAGACGGGAGGGGAACTTATGGCTACACCTTC	CASSVDGRGTYGYTF
TRBV7-8	TRBJ2-1	NA	TGTGCCAGCAGCTGGGGATGGGGAGACGGAGCTGATTCCTACAATGAGCAGTTCTTC	CASSWGWGDGADSYNEQFF
TRBV19	TRBJ2-3	NA	TGTGCCAGTAGCGGAATTCAGGGACGGTACACAGATACGCAGTATTTT	CASSGIQGRYTDTQYF
TRBV28	TRBJ2-7	TRBD1	TGTGCCAGCCTCCCCAGGGGGCTAGCAGACGAGCAGTACTTC	CASLPRGLADEQYF
TRBV6-1	TRBJ2-1	NA	TGTGCCAGCAGTGAACCCTCAAGCGGACTTCCTGCCTACAATGAGCAGTTCTTC	CASSEPSSGLPAYNEQFF
TRBV27	TRBJ2-2	NA	TGTGCCAGCAGCCGCTCTCGAGTGCCGAACACCGGGGAGCTGTTTTTT	CASSRSRVPNTGELFF
TRBV28	TRBJ2-3	TRBD2	TGTGCCAGCAGTTCCCAAAGCGGGAGGGAGGATACGCAGTATTTT	CASSSQSGREDTQYF
TRBV6-5	TRBJ2-1	NA	TGTGCCAGCAGTCCCCGGATAGAACGGGATGAGCAGTTCTTC	CASSPRIERDEQFF
TRBV7-2	TRBJ2-3	NA	TGTGCCAGCAGCTTAGGGGCTAGCACAGATACGCAGTATTTT	CASSLGASTDTQYF
TRBV18	TRBJ1-1	NA	TGTGCCAGCTCACCCGTCCTCACAGCGAACACTGAAGCTTTCTTT	CASSPVLTANTEAFF
TRBV11-2	TRBJ2-7	TRBD2	TGTGCCAGCAGCTTAGCGTCTAGCGGGTTCTACGAGCAGTACTTC	CASSLASSGFYEQYF
TRBV19	TRBJ2-7	TRBD1	TGTGCCAGTAGTGTCAGGGGGCTCCCCTACGAGCAGTACTTC	CASSVRGLPYEQYF
TRBV9	TRBJ1-4	NA	TGTGCCAGCAGTGAGGGAGGGGGGACTGAAAAACTGTTTTTT	CASSEGGGTEKLFF
TRBV18	TRBJ1-1	NA	TGTGCCAGCTCTCCACAGGGAGTGGGCACTGAAGCTTTCTTT	CASSPQGVGTEAFF
TRBV28	TRBJ2-7	TRBD1	TGTGCCAGCAGTAGGGACAGGAATGATCGAATATTTGGGATGGGACTTTACGAGCAGTACTTC	CASSRDRNDRIFGMGLYEQYF
TRBV4-3	TRBJ2-1	TRBD2	TGCGCCAGCAGCCAAGAAGCGCGCGGGAGAACCTCCTACAATGAGCAGTTCTTC	CASSQEARGRTSYNEQFF
TRBV28	TRBJ2-7	NA	TGTGCCAGCAGTTTCGGGCCACAGGGCCCAAGCTCCTACGAGCAGTACTTC	CASSFGPQGPSSYEQYF
TRBV25-1	TRBJ1-1	NA	TGTGCCAGCCGGGGGCCGAGCACTGAAGCTTTCTTT	CASRGPSTEAFF
TRBV9	TRBJ2-1	TRBD2	TGTGCCAGCAGCGTAGTATCACGGGGGGATGAGCAGTTCTTC	CASSVVSRGDEQFF
TRBV30	TRBJ1-2	TRBD1	TGTGCCTGGGATACAAGCCGGGACAGGGGGGAGAGTAACTATGGCTACACCTTC	CAWDTSRDRGESNYGYTF
TRBV28	TRBJ1-3	NA	TGTGCCAGCAGTAACCGGGGTGGCGGAAACACCATATATTTT	CASSNRGGGNTIYF
TRBV5-1	TRBJ2-5	TRBD1	TGCGCCAGCAGCTTGGCCCTGACAGGGCGGGAGACCCAGTACTTC	CASSLALTGRETQYF
TRBV19	TRBJ2-7	TRBD2	TGTGCCAGCTCGCAAGGACTAGCGGCCTACGAGCAGTACTTC	CASSQGLAAYEQYF